A single sample is the source of the 19 T cell receptor beta chains below, sequenced in a study of blood T cell repertoires in COVID-19 (dated by TCRdb to 2019 to 2021). Preparation of the library involved the immunoSEQ multiplex PCR assay. The table was pulled from immuneACCESS by TCRdb, which kept in-frame rearrangements only. Such tables lose some clones; where checked, under half of the loss comes from unresolved V genes, and the rest has no known cause. The sample contains roughly 80,000 clones, around 82% of them found a single time. Approximately 15% of the sample belongs to the ten largest clones. Sample: peripheral blood. Receptors were obtained from a woman in her sixties or seventies with acute or convalescent COVID-19.

This chain links TRBV5-8 with TRBJ1-1; 8 positions agree with TRBD1. CDR3 length: 15 amino acids. V lost 0 bases to trimming and J lost 5 bases; unmatched junction nucleotides: 6. Germline values: CDR1 SGHTS, CDR2 YDEGEE. CDR3 amino acids: CASSLAKGQGTEAFF. CDR3 in DNA: TGTGCCAGCAGCTTGGCGAAAGGACAGGGAACTGAAGCTTTCTTT. Filled out from reference TRBV5-8 and TRBJ1-1, the complete variable domain reads EAGVTQSPTHLIKTRGQQATLRCSPISGHTSVYWYQQALGLGLQFLLWYDEGEERNRGNFPPRFSGRQFPNYSSELNVNALELEDSALYLCASSLAKGQGTEAFFGQGTRLTVV.

The V call is TRBV27, the J call TRBJ1-2, with 11 bases aligning to TRBD1. The germline gives CDR1 MNHEY, CDR2 SMNVEV (reference sequence). CDR3 length equals 14 residues. J was trimmed by 7 bases and V by 3 bases; bases with no gene match: 4. The CDR3 region is CASSFGDRGAGYTF. CDR3 nucleotide sequence: TGTGCCAGCAGTTTTGGGGACAGGGGGGCTGGCTACACCTTC.

This chain joins TRBV27 and TRBJ2-7, with 14 bases aligning to TRBD2. The CDR3 runs to 16 residues. The J segment lost 7 bases and the V segment lost 4 bases, leaving 9 bases of the junction unmatched. Germline CDR1 is MNHEY and CDR2 is SMNVEV (reference sequence). CDR3 nucleotides: TGTGCCAGCAGTTCCCGACTAGCGGGAGGGCCGACTGAGCAGTACTTC. Translation: CASSSRLAGGPTEQYF.

CDR3 residues: CASSTSRLSEQYF. CDR3 DNA sequence: TGTGCCAGCAGCACTTCGCGGTTGTCCGAGCAGTACTTC. V is TRBV21-1 and J is TRBJ2-7; the table's D call, TRBD2, was not checked against the DNA. TRBV21-1 is a pseudogene segment. The CDR3 runs to 13 residues.

The chain has TRBV9 and TRBJ2-6; TRBD2 might be the D (5 bases). This CDR3 comprises 16 residues. From germline, CDR1 is SGDLS and CDR2 YYNGEE. The ends were cut back, 1 base at V and 1 base at J, with 9 bases in the middle. The CDR3 region is CASSVSRGSGANVLTF. The CDR3 nucleotides read TGTGCCAGCAGCGTAAGTAGAGGGTCTGGGGCCAACGTCCTGACTTTC.

This chain connects TRBV11-3 to TRBJ2-1, with TRBD2 identical over 8 bases. V lost 4 bases to trimming and J lost 5 bases; unmatched junction nucleotides: 16. Germline loops: CDR1 SGHNT, CDR2 YENEEA. The CDR3 is made up of 18 amino acids. The CDR3 sequence: CASSSLNRWREEHNEQFF. The CDR3 nucleotides read TGTGCCAGCAGCTCCCTCAATCGTTGGCGGGAGGAACACAATGAGCAGTTCTTC.

The chain joins TRBV5-6 to TRBJ1-1; D is possibly TRBD1 (5 bases). Deletions cut 1 base from V and 7 bases from J, with 11 bases between. This CDR3 comprises 13 residues. Germline V CDR1 and CDR2: SGHDT, YYEEEE. CDR3 DNA: TGTGCCAGCAGCTTGCGGGGGTCCCTTGAAGCTTTCTTT. Amino acids: CASSLRGSLEAFF. The whole variable domain, filled in from reference TRBV5-6 and TRBJ1-1, reads DAGVTQSPTHLIKTRGQQVTLRCSPKSGHDTVSWYQQALGQGPQFIFQYYEEEERQRGNFPDRFSGHQFPNYSSELNVNALLLGDSALYLCASSLRGSLEAFFGQGTRLTVV.

This clone was counted between two and nine times. This chain joins TRBV5-4 and TRBJ2-7; TRBD1 might be the D (6 bases). Germline V gene sequence: CDR1 SGHNT, CDR2 YYREEE (reference sequence). The CDR3 extends over 17 amino acids. V lost 4 bases to trimming and J lost 4 bases, with 24 bases between them. The CDR3 DNA follows: TGTGCCAGCAGCACCCAGGGGACGGGACCGCTCACTTACGAGCAGTACTTC. Translation gives CASSTQGTGPLTYEQYF.

V gene TRBV5-6 combines with J gene TRBJ2-1, with 10 bases that match TRBD2. Germline CDR1 SGHDT, CDR2 YYEEEE. V shed 5 bases and J 9 bases; nucleotides not matched to a gene: 5. The CDR3 runs 13 residues. The CDR3 DNA reads as TGTGCCAGCAGGTTAGCGGGAGGCTTTGAGCAGTTCTTC. Protein product: CASRLAGGFEQFF.

This clone was detected only once. This rearrangement joins TRBV5-1 to TRBJ2-2, with 13 bases lining up with TRBD2. V shed 4 bases and J 5 bases; nucleotides not matched to a gene: 8. This CDR3 spans 17 amino acids. The germline V gene encodes CDR1 SGHRS and CDR2 YFSETQ. The DNA of the CDR3 is TGCGCCAGCAGCGCAGGACTAGCGGGAGAAAGGACCGGGGAGCTGTTTTTT. Translating gives CASSAGLAGERTGELFF. The variable domain in full, with the rest retrieved from reference TRBV5-1 and TRBJ2-2, is KAGVTQTPRYLIKTRGQQVTLSCSPISGHRSVSWYQQTPGQGLQFLFEYFSETQRNKGNFPGRFSGRQFSNSRSEMNVSTLELGDSALYLCASSAGLAGERTGELFFGEGSRLTVL.

This clone appeared a single time. CDR3 amino acids: CAWRTSPNRNFYGYTF. In nucleotides, the CDR3 is TGTGCCTGGAGAACCAGCCCAAACAGGAATTTCTATGGCTACACCTTC. V and J are TRBV30 and TRBJ1-2, with D possibly matching TRBD1 (5 bases). The CDR3 spans 16 residues. V was trimmed by 3 bases and J by 4 bases, leaving 21 bases between them. From germline, CDR1 is GTSNPN and CDR2 SVGIG (reference sequence).

The rearrangement joins TRBV11-2 to TRBJ1-1; TRBD1 is a possible D gene (6 bases). Germline V lookup: CDR1 SGHAT, CDR2 FQNNGV. V lost 1 base and J 3 bases, leaving 18 bases between the germline ends. CDR3 size: 17 residues. CDR3 DNA sequence: TGTGCCAGCAGCTTAGTTCGCGCAGGGGTGGGGGACACTGAAGCTTTCTTT. This encodes CASSLVRAGVGDTEAFF.

This sequence joins TRBV19 and TRBJ2-7, with 12 bases identical to TRBD2. The CDR3 length is 16 residues. V trimming: 6 bases; J trimming: 1 base; junction bases outside the gene matches: 7. Germline V lookup: CDR1 LNHDA, CDR2 SQIVND (reference sequence). DNA for the CDR3: TGTGCCAGTAGGTGGAGCGGGACTAGCGGGTCCTACGAGCAGTACTTC. Translating gives CASRWSGTSGSYEQYF.

V and J are TRBV2 and TRBJ1-1; D gene ambiguous. The CDR3 has 11 residues. Trimming pared 5 bases from V and 11 bases from J, leaving 12 bases between. Germline CDR1 reads SNHLY; CDR2 reads FYNNEI. As DNA, the CDR3 is TGTGCCAGCAGTCCTTTCTACGATGCTTTCTTT. Encoded protein: CASSPFYDAFF.

The genes are TRBV2 and TRBJ1-2; possibly TRBD1 for D (5 bases). Trimming stripped 5 bases from V and 3 bases from J, with 7 bases between. Germline V lookup: CDR1 SNHLY, CDR2 FYNNEI. This CDR3 is built from 12 residues. The CDR3 is CASSWDYYGYTF. The CDR3, as DNA: TGTGCCAGCAGTTGGGACTACTATGGCTACACCTTC. Full variable domain (rest looked up from reference TRBV2 and TRBJ1-2): EPEVTQTPSHQVTQMGQEVILRCVPISNHLYFYWYRQILGQKVEFLVSFYNNEISEKSEIFDDQFSVERPDGSNFTLKIRSTKLEDSAMYFCASSWDYYGYTFGSGTRLTVV.

The V call is TRBV6-4, the J call TRBJ1-3; D is unclear. Trimming took 7 bases from V and 4 from J, leaving 11 bases between them. The CDR3 runs to 13 residues. Germline V gives CDR1 MRHNA, CDR2 SNTAGT. The CDR3 loop reads CASTFSSGNTIYF. In nucleotides, the CDR3 is TGTGCCAGCACCTTTTCGTCGGGAAACACCATATATTTT.

This clone was observed a few times. V usage is TRBV2 and J usage is TRBJ1-3; tentative D call: TRBD1 (6 bases). With 4 bases removed from V and 0 bases from J, the gap between germline ends came to 10 bases. Looked up from germline, CDR1 is SNHLY and CDR2 is FYNNEI. The CDR3 consists of 15 residues. The chain's CDR3 is CASSADRFSGNTIYF. DNA for the CDR3: TGTGCCAGCAGTGCCGACAGGTTCTCTGGAAACACCATATATTTT.

This clone was seen a few times. The chain carries TRBV4-1 and TRBJ2-1, with 11 bases matching TRBD2. Trimming at V came to 4 bases and at J to 3 bases, leaving 5 bases not matched to a gene. Germline V gene sequence: CDR1 MGHRA, CDR2 YSYEKL. This CDR3 contains 16 residues. CDR3 sequence reads: CASSRGTSGLYNEQFF. The CDR3 region has the DNA TGCGCCAGCAGCCGAGGGACTAGCGGACTCTACAATGAGCAGTTCTTC.

V and J are TRBV5-1 and TRBJ2-1; 9 bases align to TRBD2. Per germline, CDR1 SGHRS and CDR2 YFSETQ. The ends lost 1 base at V and 10 bases at J; junction bases unmatched: 9. The CDR3 extends over 15 amino acids. CDR3 DNA sequence: TGCGCCAGCAGCTTGCGACTGGCGGGAGGGGCAGAGCAGTTCTTC. This translates into CASSLRLAGGAEQFF.